The present T cell receptor beta chain was sequenced within a study of blood T cell repertoires in COVID-19. Across the whole study: Samples came from the United States, Italy and Spain, spanning acute and convalescent COVID-19. The analysed material was cDNA or gDNA that came from T cells, B-cell-depleted T cells, or PBMCs.

In the original processing: Reference gene primer amplification gave nucleated cell count estimates. Clones were sequenced by immunoSEQ multiplex PCR, and TCRdb holds only the in-frame ones, with some missing. The V and J calls and clone size are taken from that table; D and trimming were inferred from the DNA. The table includes 90,000 to 120,000 clones, under 85% detected once. This CDR3 contains 11 residues. Trimming shortened V by 6 bases and J by 7 bases, and 12 bases separated the two germline ends. CDR1 and CDR2 (germline): DFQATT, SNEGSKA (reference sequence). The chain links TRBV20-1 to TRBJ2-5; the D gene is possibly TRBD2 (6 bases). The clonotype was recovered from a woman between 70 and 85 years old with acute or convalescent COVID-19. Sequencing used peripheral blood. The CDR3 DNA reads TGCAGTGCACCGGAGGGGTGGACCCAGTACTTC. Its translation is CSAPEGWTQYF.